The 16 T cell receptor beta chains below were found in one sample sequenced in a study of cytomegalovirus exposure and HLA in healthy donors. It was with 60 Vbeta and 13 Jbeta primers that the PCR ran. The assay was immunoSEQ multiplex PCR, and TCRdb's table has in-frame clones only and misses some. The table shows 95,000 to 150,000 clones, with around 80% occurring only once. The specimen was PBMCs. The receptor set was obtained from a man aged 50-59 years in good health and CMV-seronegative.

V and J are TRBV11-2 and TRBJ2-3, with D possibly TRBD2 on 5 matching bases. From germline, CDR1 is SGHAT and CDR2 FQNNGV. CDR3 length: 15 residues. Trimming cost V 1 base and J 2 bases, with 10 bases left between them. CDR3 sequence reads: CASSLGTDYTDTQYF. The CDR3 nucleotides are TGTGCCAGCAGCTTAGGTACCGACTACACAGATACGCAGTATTTT. Filled out from reference TRBV11-2 and TRBJ2-3, the complete variable domain reads EAGVAQSPRYKIIEKRQSVAFWCNPISGHATLYWYQQILGQGPKLLIQFQNNGVVDDSQLPKDRFSAERLKGVDSTLKIQPAKLEDSAVYLCASSLGTDYTDTQYFGPGTRLTVL.

The rearrangement joins TRBV28 to TRBJ2-7, with 15 nucleotides matching TRBD2. V was clipped by 5 bases and J by 3 bases; unmatched bases: 17. Germline V lookup: CDR1 MDHEN, CDR2 SYDVKM. CDR3 length: 20 residues. CDR3: CASSAVQGLGLAGGFYEQYF. For the CDR3, the DNA is TGTGCCAGCAGTGCGGTACAGGGTCTGGGACTAGCGGGGGGATTCTACGAGCAGTACTTC.

The gene calls are TRBV27 and TRBJ1-5; the D is unclear. This CDR3 has 14 residues. Germline-derived CDR1 and CDR2 are MNHEY and SMNVEV (reference sequence). V dropped 1 base and J dropped 3 bases, with 7 bases sitting between them. This chain's CDR3 is CASSLWHNNQPQHF. The DNA for the CDR3 is TGTGCCAGCAGTTTATGGCACAACAATCAGCCCCAGCATTTT.

A remark on this clone: In the same sample, other DNA sequences code for this CDR3. The chain joins TRBV15 to TRBJ2-7; 11 bases line up with TRBD1. The CDR3 covers 14 residues. The germline V gene encodes CDR1 LNHNV and CDR2 YYDKDF (reference sequence). Losses at the gene ends were 3 bases for V and 4 bases for J; bases not matched to a gene: 2. The CDR3 DNA reads as TGTGCCACCAGCAGGGACAGGGGGCGTTACGAGCAGTACTTC. Protein product: CATSRDRGRYEQYF. Using reference TRBV15 and TRBJ2-7 for the parts outside the CDR3, the full variable domain is DAMVIQNPRYQVTQFGKPVTLSCSQTLNHNVMYWYQQKSSQAPKLLFHYYDKDFNNEADTPDNFQSRRPNTSFCFLDIRSPGLGDTAMYLCATSRDRGRYEQYFGPGTRLTVT.

V and J are TRBV2 and TRBJ1-1, with D perhaps TRBD1 (6 bases). V lost 3 bases to trimming and J lost 1 base, with 9 bases between them. The CDR3 runs 14 residues. Germline V gene lookup returns CDR1 SNHLY and CDR2 FYNNEI. CDR3 nucleotides: TGTGCCAGCAGTGACAGGGGATGGAACACTGAAGCTTTCTTT. Protein: CASSDRGWNTEAFF.

This clone was observed a handful of times. The chain couples TRBV5-8 to TRBJ1-2, with 9 bases aligning to TRBD1. V was clipped by 6 bases and J by 5 bases; unmatched bases: 14. Germline V gene lookup returns CDR1 SGHTS and CDR2 YDEGEE. The CDR3 sequence is 16 residues long. The CDR3, as DNA: TGTGCCAGCACCCCACCGTTACCGGGACAGGGTTATGGCTACACCTTC. Translation: CASTPPLPGQGYGYTF.

The chain uses TRBV27 and TRBJ2-5, with 12 bases matching TRBD2. The CDR3 sequence is 16 residues long. After removal of 6 bases from V and 5 bases from J, the junction contained 10 bases not matched to a gene. Germline V CDR1 and CDR2: MNHEY, SMNVEV (reference sequence). The CDR3 sequence: CASSPKLAGGPETQYF. CDR3 coding DNA: TGTGCCAGCAGCCCCAAACTAGCGGGAGGACCGGAGACCCAGTACTTC.

The V call is TRBV18, the J call TRBJ2-3, with no clear D. The germline V and J ends were trimmed by 1 base and 3 bases, with 5 bases remaining between them. The V gene's germline CDR1 is KGHSH and CDR2 LQKENI. This CDR3 spans 13 amino acids. The CDR3 here is CASSPLTTDTQYF. CDR3 bases: TGTGCCAGCTCACCACTAACAACAGATACGCAGTATTTT.

The chain couples TRBV4-3 to TRBJ2-2; D call uncertain. The CDR3 runs 14 residues. CDR1 and CDR2 (germline): LGHNA, YSLEER. V shed 0 bases and J shed 2 bases, with 4 bases lying between them. The CDR3 is CASSQDVNTGELFF. The CDR3 bases are TGCGCCAGCAGCCAAGATGTAAACACCGGGGAGCTGTTTTTT.

V is TRBV30 and J is TRBJ1-1; 11 bases align to TRBD1. The ends lost 5 bases at V and 7 bases at J; junction bases unmatched: 3. The CDR3 is 12 amino acids. In germline, CDR1 is GTSNPN, CDR2 SVGIG (reference sequence). The CDR3: CAWGTGGNEAFF. DNA for the CDR3: TGTGCCTGGGGGACAGGGGGTAATGAAGCTTTCTTT.

The V call is TRBV28, the J call TRBJ2-3; a weak D match, TRBD1 (5 bases). Per the germline V gene, CDR1 is MDHEN and CDR2 is SYDVKM. V was shortened by 3 bases and J by 5 bases, with 9 bases between the two germline ends. This CDR3 has 13 residues. Written as DNA, the CDR3 is TGTGCCAGCAGTTTCGGCAGGGAAGATACGCAGTATTTT. Amino acids: CASSFGREDTQYF.

The V gene is TRBV7-2, the J gene TRBJ2-7, with a tentative D call TRBD2 (6 bases). The germline V gene has CDR1 SGHTA and CDR2 FQGNSA. Trimming stripped 2 bases from V and 5 bases from J, with 10 bases between. The CDR3 spans 13 residues. In DNA, the CDR3 is TGTGCCAGCAGCTTATCACGACTAGACGAGCAGTACTTC. Protein product: CASSLSRLDEQYF.

The table lists this clone with a few counts. The CDR3: CASSITIDTEAFF. In nucleotides, the CDR3 is TGTGCCAGTAGTATAACGATAGACACTGAAGCTTTCTTT. The genes are TRBV19 and TRBJ1-1; D gene uncertain. With 2 bases removed from V and 3 bases from J, the gap between germline ends came to 7 bases. The CDR3 covers 13 residues. Germline-derived CDR1 and CDR2 are LNHDA and SQIVND (reference sequence).

V is TRBV4-1 and J is TRBJ2-7; D gene uncertain. The V and J ends lost 2 bases and 6 bases respectively, with 29 bases between them. The CDR3 loop spans 19 amino acids. Germline loops: CDR1 MGHRA, CDR2 YSYEKL. The CDR3 region has the DNA TGCGCCAGCAGCCAACCCACAATACCCCGGAAGGCGGCCAGCTGCGAGCAGTACTTC. Translation gives CASSQPTIPRKAASCEQYF.

The V and J genes are TRBV9 and TRBJ2-7, with D possibly matching TRBD2 (6 bases). The germline V gene has CDR1 SGDLS and CDR2 YYNGEE. Between the trimmed V and J ends, which lost 3 bases and 0 bases, there was a span of 13 bases. There are 15 residues in the CDR3. Here the CDR3 reads CASSASSGSSYEQYF. CDR3 nucleotide sequence: TGTGCCAGCAGCGCCAGCTCCGGGAGCTCCTACGAGCAGTACTTC.

This chain connects TRBV27 to TRBJ2-3, with D maybe TRBD2 (6 bases). V dropped 6 bases and J dropped 7 bases, with 17 bases sitting between them. Germline V gene data show CDR1 as MNHEY and CDR2 as SMNVEV (reference sequence). This CDR3 spans 14 amino acids. CDR3 sequence (DNA): TGTGCCAGCAGCCTCGGGGACTTGGCCAATACGCAGTATTTT. This encodes CASSLGDLANTQYF.